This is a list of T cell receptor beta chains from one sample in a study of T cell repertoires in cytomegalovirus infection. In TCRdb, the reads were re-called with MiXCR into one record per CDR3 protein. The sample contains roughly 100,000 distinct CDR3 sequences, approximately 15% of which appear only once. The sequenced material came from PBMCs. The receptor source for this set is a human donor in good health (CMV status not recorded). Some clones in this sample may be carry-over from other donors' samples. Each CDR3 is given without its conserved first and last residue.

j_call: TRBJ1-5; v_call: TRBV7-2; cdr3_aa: ASSLVGWSNQPQH
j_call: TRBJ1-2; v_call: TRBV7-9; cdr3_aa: ASSLGTLGYGYT
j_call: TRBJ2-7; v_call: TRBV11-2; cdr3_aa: ASTSTFYEQY
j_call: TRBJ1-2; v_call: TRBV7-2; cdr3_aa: ASSIRTGGGYGYT
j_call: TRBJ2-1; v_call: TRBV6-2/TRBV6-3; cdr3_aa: ASSYEAGLYNEQF
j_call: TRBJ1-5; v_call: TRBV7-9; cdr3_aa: ASSLARGLMDSNQPQH
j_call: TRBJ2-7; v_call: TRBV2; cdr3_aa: ASSPGRPGSYEQY
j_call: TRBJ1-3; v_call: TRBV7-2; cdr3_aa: ASSGNTIY
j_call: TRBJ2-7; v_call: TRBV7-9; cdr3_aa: ASSPRDSLSYEQY
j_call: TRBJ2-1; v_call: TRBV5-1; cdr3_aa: ASSLGYRADEQF
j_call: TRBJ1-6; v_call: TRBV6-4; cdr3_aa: ASSDQGWNSPLH
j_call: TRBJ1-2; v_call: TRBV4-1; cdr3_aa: ASSQDITGQRLYGYT
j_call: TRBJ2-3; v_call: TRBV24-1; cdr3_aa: ATSDFGAPE
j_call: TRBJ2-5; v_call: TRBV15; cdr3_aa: ATSRDRKETQY
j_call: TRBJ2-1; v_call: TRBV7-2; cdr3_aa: ASSEGGLAGGGEQF
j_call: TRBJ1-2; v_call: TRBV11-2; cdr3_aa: ASSADDYGYT
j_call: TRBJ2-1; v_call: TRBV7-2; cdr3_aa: ASSLASGTVSNEQF
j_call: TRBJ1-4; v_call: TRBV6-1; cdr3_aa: ASSWGEKLF
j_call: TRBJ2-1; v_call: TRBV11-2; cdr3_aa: ASSSLKGGDNEQF
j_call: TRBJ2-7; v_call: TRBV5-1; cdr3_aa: ASSYLYRGEQY
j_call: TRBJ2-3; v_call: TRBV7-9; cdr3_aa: ASTSQAGGLGTDTQY
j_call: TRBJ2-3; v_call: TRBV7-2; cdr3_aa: ATQTSGGRVTDTQY
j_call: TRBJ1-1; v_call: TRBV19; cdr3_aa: ASSNPGQGYTEAF
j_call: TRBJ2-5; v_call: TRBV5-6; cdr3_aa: ASSSLDGGRETQY